Listed below are T cell receptor beta chains from one sample, sequenced in a study of technical replicates of blood from several donors. The method was immunoSEQ multiplex PCR; TCRdb's version includes in-frame clones alone and lacks a portion of them. The table lists roughly 52,000 clones, roughly 96% of them singletons. Sequencing used PBMCs. The receptors stem from a human donor in good health. Some clones in this sample may be carry-over from other donors' samples. Both conserved end residues are part of each CDR3. The order of the fields is CDR3 protein, CDR3 DNA, V gene, J gene, clone size, D gene. D genes are given only for firm matches. The size entry is marked missing in some rows and otherwise reads once, few, many or a size class.

CDR3aa: CASSPQAGYSNEQFF
CDR3nt: TGTGCCAGCAGCCCCCAAGCGGGTTACTCCAATGAGCAGTTCTTC
v_gene: TRBV9
j_gene: TRBJ2-1
abundance: NA
d_gene: NA

CDR3aa: CASSLGHRLAGGGSVEQFF
CDR3nt: TGTGCCAGCAGCTTAGGGCATCGGTTAGCGGGAGGGGGATCCGTTGAGCAGTTCTTC
v_gene: TRBV11-2
j_gene: TRBJ2-1
abundance: NA
d_gene: TRBD2

CDR3aa: CASIPRITGTAYQPQHF
CDR3nt: TGTGCCAGTATCCCGAGGATTACCGGGACAGCATATCAGCCCCAGCATTTT
v_gene: TRBV19
j_gene: TRBJ1-5
abundance: NA
d_gene: TRBD1

CDR3aa: CARREGSYNEQFF
CDR3nt: TGTGCCAGAAGAGAGGGTTCTTACAATGAGCAGTTCTTC
v_gene: TRBV2
j_gene: TRBJ2-1
abundance: NA
d_gene: NA

CDR3aa: CASSPRTGTGVFYEQYF
CDR3nt: TGTGCCAGCAGTCCGCGAACCGGGACAGGGGTGTTCTACGAGCAGTACTTC
v_gene: TRBV27
j_gene: TRBJ2-7
abundance: NA
d_gene: TRBD1

CDR3aa: CASSLGPGLATSEQYF
CDR3nt: TGTGCCAGCAGCTTAGGACCGGGACTAGCGACTTCCGAGCAGTACTTC
v_gene: TRBV7-6
j_gene: TRBJ2-7
abundance: NA
d_gene: TRBD2

CDR3aa: CASSLGGLAGQPYF
CDR3nt: TGTGCCAGCAGCTTAGGTGGATTAGCGGGGCAACCGTACTTC
v_gene: TRBV7-6
j_gene: TRBJ2-7
abundance: NA
d_gene: TRBD2

CDR3aa: CASSLGLPRANYGYTF
CDR3nt: TGTGCCAGCAGCTTAGGACTACCGCGGGCTAACTATGGCTACACCTTC
v_gene: TRBV7-2
j_gene: TRBJ1-2
abundance: NA
d_gene: NA

CDR3aa: CAWSTGGGYEQYF
CDR3nt: TGTGCCTGGTCGACGGGGGGCGGCTACGAGCAGTACTTC
v_gene: TRBV30
j_gene: TRBJ2-7
abundance: NA
d_gene: NA

CDR3aa: CASSLRGSGGQETQYF
CDR3nt: TGTGCCAGCAGCTTGCGGGGTAGCGGGGGACAAGAGACCCAGTACTTC
v_gene: TRBV7-2
j_gene: TRBJ2-5
abundance: NA
d_gene: TRBD2

CDR3aa: CASSQDVAGADTQYF
CDR3nt: TGTGCCAGCAGCCAAGACGTAGCGGGGGCAGATACGCAGTATTTT
v_gene: TRBV4-2
j_gene: TRBJ2-3
abundance: NA
d_gene: TRBD2

CDR3aa: CASSQDTLTGRTYGYTF
CDR3nt: TGCGCCAGCAGCCAAGATACACTGACAGGGAGAACCTATGGCTACACCTTC
v_gene: TRBV4-1
j_gene: TRBJ1-2
abundance: NA
d_gene: TRBD1

CDR3aa: CAIRGGLAGEETQYF
CDR3nt: TGTGCCATCAGAGGCGGACTAGCGGGAGAAGAGACCCAGTACTTC
v_gene: TRBV10-3
j_gene: TRBJ2-5
abundance: few
d_gene: TRBD2

CDR3aa: CASSDSSALAKNIQYF
CDR3nt: TGTGCCAGCAGTGATTCTAGCGCACTAGCCAAAAACATTCAGTACTTC
v_gene: TRBV6-1
j_gene: TRBJ2-4
abundance: NA
d_gene: NA

CDR3aa: CASSFPPQGQDTQYF
CDR3nt: TGTGCCAGCAGCTTCCCTCCGCAGGGGCAGGATACGCAGTATTTT
v_gene: TRBV7-3
j_gene: TRBJ2-3
abundance: NA
d_gene: NA

CDR3aa: CASSYLGFGGGYGYTF
CDR3nt: TGTGCCAGCAGTTACTTAGGGTTCGGGGGGGGCTATGGCTACACCTTC
v_gene: TRBV6-5
j_gene: TRBJ1-2
abundance: NA
d_gene: NA

CDR3aa: CASSPLSSTNTEAFF
CDR3nt: TGTGCCAGCTCACCCCTATCTTCAACGAACACTGAAGCTTTCTTT
v_gene: TRBV18
j_gene: TRBJ1-1
abundance: NA
d_gene: NA

CDR3aa: CARAGQGSETQYF
CDR3nt: TGTGCCAGGGCGGGACAGGGATCCGAGACCCAGTACTTC
v_gene: TRBV7-9
j_gene: TRBJ2-5
abundance: NA
d_gene: TRBD1

CDR3aa: CASSLGDSSYGYTF
CDR3nt: TGTGCCAGCAGCTTAGGGGACAGCTCCTATGGCTACACCTTC
v_gene: TRBV5-6
j_gene: TRBJ1-2
abundance: NA
d_gene: TRBD1

CDR3aa: CASSPDRAPDTQYF
CDR3nt: TGCGCCAGCAGCCCGGACAGGGCCCCAGATACGCAGTATTTT
v_gene: TRBV5-1
j_gene: TRBJ2-3
abundance: NA
d_gene: TRBD1

CDR3aa: CASRRRYRGANTGELFF
CDR3nt: TGTGCCAGCAGGAGACGATACAGGGGAGCGAACACCGGGGAGCTGTTTTTT
v_gene: TRBV13
j_gene: TRBJ2-2
abundance: NA
d_gene: TRBD1

CDR3aa: CASSDFPGQGLGGYTF
CDR3nt: TGTGCCAGCAGTGACTTCCCGGGACAGGGGTTGGGTGGCTACACCTTC
v_gene: TRBV6-1
j_gene: TRBJ1-2
abundance: NA
d_gene: TRBD1

CDR3aa: CASSLRGRGSTGELFF
CDR3nt: TGTGCCAGCAGTCTTCGAGGACGGGGAAGTACCGGGGAGCTGTTTTTT
v_gene: TRBV2
j_gene: TRBJ2-2
abundance: NA
d_gene: NA